A selection of T cell receptor beta chains follows, all from one sample in a study of T cell changes during pregnancy in multiple sclerosis. Generated by immunoSEQ multiplex PCR, the TCRdb table keeps only in-frame clones and is missing some. The table has roughly 20,000 clones, 89% seen once. The sequenced sample was CD8+ T cells from peripheral blood mononuclear cells, obtained in the second trimester of pregnancy. These receptors all stem from a female donor in good health, enrolled as a control in a pregnancy study. The CDR3 runs from the conserved cysteine through the conserved F or W. D genes are given only for firm matches. Clone size is given for some rows only: seen once, a few or many times, or a class if the clone is expanded.

clone_size	j_call	d_call	v_call	cdr3_nt	cdr3_aa
NA	TRBJ1-2	TRBD1	TRBV9	TGTGCCAGCAGCCACGGACAGGCTCCTACCTATGGCTACACCTTC	CASSHGQAPTYGYTF
few	TRBJ2-3	TRBD2	TRBV15	TGTGCCACCAGCAGAGATTCGTCTAGCGGATTCACAGATACGCAGTATTTT	CATSRDSSSGFTDTQYF
medium-sized	TRBJ2-7	NA	TRBV29-1	TGCAGCGCCCGGGACTGGGCGTTCGAGCAGTACTTC	CSARDWAFEQYF
NA	TRBJ2-7	TRBD2	TRBV10-3	TGTGCCATCAGTGAACCCGGGACTAGCGGATCCTACGAGCAGTACTTC	CAISEPGTSGSYEQYF
NA	TRBJ2-1	TRBD2	TRBV9	TGTGCCAGCAGCTTGGCGGGGGGGATTAACAATGAGCAGTTCTTC	CASSLAGGINNEQFF
NA	TRBJ2-1	TRBD1	TRBV27	TGTGCCAGCAGTGGGGGAGGGACAGGGGGGCTCTTC	CASSGGGTGGLF
NA	TRBJ2-7	TRBD2	TRBV11-3	TGTGCCAGCAGCGTTAGCGGGAGGAGCTCCTACGAGCAGTACTTC	CASSVSGRSSYEQYF
NA	TRBJ1-6	TRBD1	TRBV9	TGTGCCAGCAGCCCCACAGGGGGCGGTAATTCACCCCTCCACTTT	CASSPTGGGNSPLHF
NA	TRBJ1-1	NA	TRBV27	TGTGCCAGCAGTTTACGCCCAGGGAGGGACACTGAAGCTTTCTTT	CASSLRPGRDTEAFF
NA	TRBJ2-1	TRBD1	TRBV25-1	TGTGCCAGTCGGACAGGGAAAAATGAGCAGTTCTTC	CASRTGKNEQFF
NA	TRBJ2-3	TRBD1	TRBV11-3	TGTGCCAGCAGCCTGGGGACAGCTACTAGCACAGATACGCAGTATTTT	CASSLGTATSTDTQYF
NA	TRBJ2-5	NA	TRBV7-6	TGTGCCAGCAGCCGCGACAAAATGGGTAGACTAGTTTATGGCGGGGACCAAGAGACCCAGTACTTC	CASSRDKMGRLVYGGDQETQYF